What follows is one T cell receptor (beta chain) and its context. The data were obtained in a study of blood T cell repertoires in COVID-19. At the level of the study: Samples of COVID-19 (acute and convalescent) were obtained from the United States, Italy and Spain.

Original data processing: Estimation of nucleated cell counts relied on the amplification of reference gene primers. Method: immunoSEQ multiplex PCR; TCRdb's copy keeps in-frame clones and lacks some. V and J calls and clone size are copied from that table; D and trimming were computed from the DNA. In the table there are 150,000 or so clones, 75% to 85% of which are singletons. Germline assignment: CDR1 SGHAT and CDR2 FQNNGV. The junction had 5 bases not matched to a gene; V was cut back by 3 bases and J by 3 bases. The CDR3 consists of 15 residues. The TCR comes from a human donor in a cohort sampled during active COVID-19. Sequenced: peripheral blood. V is TRBV11-2 and J is TRBJ2-7; TRBD2 matches 10 bases. CDR3 sequence reads: CASSFGLADDYEQYF. As DNA, the CDR3 is TGTGCCAGCAGCTTTGGACTAGCGGACGACTACGAGCAGTACTTC.